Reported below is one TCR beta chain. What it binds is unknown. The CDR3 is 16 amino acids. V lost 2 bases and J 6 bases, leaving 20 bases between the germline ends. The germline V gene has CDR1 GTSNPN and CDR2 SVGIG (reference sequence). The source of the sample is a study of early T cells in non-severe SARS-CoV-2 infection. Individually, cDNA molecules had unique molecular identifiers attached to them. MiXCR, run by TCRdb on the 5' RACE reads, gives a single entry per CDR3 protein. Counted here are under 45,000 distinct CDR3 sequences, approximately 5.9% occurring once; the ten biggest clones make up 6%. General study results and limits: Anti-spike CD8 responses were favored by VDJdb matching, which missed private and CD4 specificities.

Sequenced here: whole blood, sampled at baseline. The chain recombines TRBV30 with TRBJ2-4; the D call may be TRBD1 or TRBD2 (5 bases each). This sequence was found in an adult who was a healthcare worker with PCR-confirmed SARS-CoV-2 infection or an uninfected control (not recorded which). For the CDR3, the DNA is TGTGCCTGGAGTCCGGGACGCCTCCCCTCCCCAAACATTCAGTACTTC. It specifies CAWSPGRLPSPNIQYF.